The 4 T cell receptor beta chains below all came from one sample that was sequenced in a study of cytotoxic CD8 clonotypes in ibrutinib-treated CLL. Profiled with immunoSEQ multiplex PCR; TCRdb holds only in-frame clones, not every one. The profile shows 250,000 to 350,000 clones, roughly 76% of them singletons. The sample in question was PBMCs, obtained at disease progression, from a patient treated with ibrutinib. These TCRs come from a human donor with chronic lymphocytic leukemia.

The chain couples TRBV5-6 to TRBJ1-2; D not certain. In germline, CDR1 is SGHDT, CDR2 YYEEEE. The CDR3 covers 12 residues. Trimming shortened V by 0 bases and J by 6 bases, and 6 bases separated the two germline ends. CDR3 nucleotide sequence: TGTGCCAGCAGCTTGGCCGGGAATGGCTACACCTTC. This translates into CASSLAGNGYTF.

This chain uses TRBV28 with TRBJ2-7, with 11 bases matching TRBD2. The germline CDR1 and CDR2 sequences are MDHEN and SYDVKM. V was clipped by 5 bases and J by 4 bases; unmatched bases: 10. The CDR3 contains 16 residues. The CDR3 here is CASSPRGLAVPYEQYF. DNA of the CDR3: TGTGCCAGCAGTCCACGGGGACTAGCGGTACCTTACGAGCAGTACTTC.

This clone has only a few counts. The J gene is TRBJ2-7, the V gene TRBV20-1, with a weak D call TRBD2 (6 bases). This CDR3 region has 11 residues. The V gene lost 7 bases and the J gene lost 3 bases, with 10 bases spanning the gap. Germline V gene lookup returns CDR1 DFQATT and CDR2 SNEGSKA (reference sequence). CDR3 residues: CSGGADYEQYF. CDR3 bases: TGCAGTGGCGGGGCTGACTACGAGCAGTACTTC.

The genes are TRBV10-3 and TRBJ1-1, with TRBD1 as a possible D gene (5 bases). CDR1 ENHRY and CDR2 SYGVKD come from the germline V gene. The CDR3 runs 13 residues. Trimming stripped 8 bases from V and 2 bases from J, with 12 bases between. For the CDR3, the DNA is TGTGCCATCTTGAATAGGGGAAACACTGAAGCTTTCTTT. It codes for CAILNRGNTEAFF.